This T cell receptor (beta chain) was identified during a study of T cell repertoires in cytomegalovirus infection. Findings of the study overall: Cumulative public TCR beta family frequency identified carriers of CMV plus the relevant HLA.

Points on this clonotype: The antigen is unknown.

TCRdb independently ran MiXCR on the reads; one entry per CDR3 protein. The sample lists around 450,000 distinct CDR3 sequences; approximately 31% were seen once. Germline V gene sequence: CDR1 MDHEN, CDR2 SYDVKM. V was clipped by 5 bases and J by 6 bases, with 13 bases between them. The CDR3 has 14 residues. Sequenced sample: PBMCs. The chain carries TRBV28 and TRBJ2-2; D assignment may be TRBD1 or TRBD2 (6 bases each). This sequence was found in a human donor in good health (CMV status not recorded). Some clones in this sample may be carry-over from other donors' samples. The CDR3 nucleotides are TGTGCCAGCAGTCCGGGGGCATCGGCCGGGGAGCTGTTTTTT. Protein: CASSPGASAGELFF.